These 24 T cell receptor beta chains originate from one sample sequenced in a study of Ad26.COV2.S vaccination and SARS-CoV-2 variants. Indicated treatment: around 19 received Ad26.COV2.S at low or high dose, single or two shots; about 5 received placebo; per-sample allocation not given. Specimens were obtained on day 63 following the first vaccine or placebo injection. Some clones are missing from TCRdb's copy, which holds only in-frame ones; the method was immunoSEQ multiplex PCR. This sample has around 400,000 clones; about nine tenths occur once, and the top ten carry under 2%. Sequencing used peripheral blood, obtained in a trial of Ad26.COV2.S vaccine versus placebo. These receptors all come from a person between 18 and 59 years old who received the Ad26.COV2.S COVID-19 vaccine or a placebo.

The CDR3 sequence is CASSTMTGVGETQYF. CDR3 in DNA: TGTGCCAGCAGCACCATGACAGGGGTCGGAGAGACCCAGTACTTC. The chain couples TRBV7-2 to TRBJ2-5, with 8 bases that match TRBD1. Losses at the gene ends were 5 bases for V and 4 bases for J; bases not matched to a gene: 9. CDR1 is SGHTA and CDR2 is FQGNSA in the germline V gene. The CDR3 consists of 15 residues.

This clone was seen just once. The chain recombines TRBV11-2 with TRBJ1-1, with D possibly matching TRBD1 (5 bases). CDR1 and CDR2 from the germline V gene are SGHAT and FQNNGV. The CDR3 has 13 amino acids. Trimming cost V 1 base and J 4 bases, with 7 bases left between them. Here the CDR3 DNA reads TGTGCCAGCAGCTTAGCTCAGGGCACTGAAGCTTTCTTT. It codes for CASSLAQGTEAFF.

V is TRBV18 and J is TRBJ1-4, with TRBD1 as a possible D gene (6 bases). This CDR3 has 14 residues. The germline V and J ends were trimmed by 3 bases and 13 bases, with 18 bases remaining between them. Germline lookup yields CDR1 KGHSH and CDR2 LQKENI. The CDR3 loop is CASSPDSTRFLLFF. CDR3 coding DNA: TGTGCCAGCTCACCGGACAGCACCCGTTTCTTACTGTTTTTT.

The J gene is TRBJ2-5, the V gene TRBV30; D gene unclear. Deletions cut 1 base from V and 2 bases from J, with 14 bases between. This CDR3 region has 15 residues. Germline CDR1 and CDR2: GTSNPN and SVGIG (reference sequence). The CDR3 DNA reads TGTGCCTGGAGTGCTACCGGGTCCTCGCAAGAGACCCAGTACTTC. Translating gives CAWSATGSSQETQYF.

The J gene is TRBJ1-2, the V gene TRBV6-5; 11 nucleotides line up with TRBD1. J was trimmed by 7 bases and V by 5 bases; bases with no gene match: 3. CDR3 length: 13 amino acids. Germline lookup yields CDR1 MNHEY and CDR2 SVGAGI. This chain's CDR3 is CASSPGTGGGYTF. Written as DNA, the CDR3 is TGTGCCAGCAGTCCCGGGACAGGGGGTGGCTACACCTTC.

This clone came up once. DNA of the CDR3: TGTGCCTGGAGAAGTGGGAGGGCCGTTGAGCAGTACTTC. This translates into CAWRSGRAVEQYF. V and J are TRBV30 and TRBJ2-7; 7 bases are shared with TRBD2. The CDR3 loop spans 13 amino acids. Germline CDR1 and CDR2: GTSNPN and SVGIG (reference sequence). The V gene end was trimmed by 3 bases and the J gene end by 7 bases; junction bases not matched to a gene: 9.

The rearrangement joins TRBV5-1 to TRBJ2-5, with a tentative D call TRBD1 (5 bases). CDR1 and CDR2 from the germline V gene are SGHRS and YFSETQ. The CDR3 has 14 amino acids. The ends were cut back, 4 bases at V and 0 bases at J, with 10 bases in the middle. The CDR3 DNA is TGCGCCAGCAGCCGGACACGCGACCAAGAGACCCAGTACTTC. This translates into CASSRTRDQETQYF.

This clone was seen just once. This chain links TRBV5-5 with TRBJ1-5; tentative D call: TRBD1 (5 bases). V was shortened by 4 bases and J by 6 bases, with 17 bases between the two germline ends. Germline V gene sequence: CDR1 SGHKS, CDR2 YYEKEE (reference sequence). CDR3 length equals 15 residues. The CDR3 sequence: CASSRRGEGSQPQHF. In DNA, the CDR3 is TGTGCCAGCAGCCGGAGAGGGGAGGGCAGTCAGCCCCAGCATTTT.

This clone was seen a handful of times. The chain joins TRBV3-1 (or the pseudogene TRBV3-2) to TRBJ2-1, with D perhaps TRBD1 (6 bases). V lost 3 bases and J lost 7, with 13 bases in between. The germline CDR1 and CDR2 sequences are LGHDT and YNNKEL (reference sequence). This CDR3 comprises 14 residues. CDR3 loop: CASSQEQGWNEQFF. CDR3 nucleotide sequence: TGTGCCAGCAGCCAGGAACAGGGTTGGAATGAGCAGTTCTTC.

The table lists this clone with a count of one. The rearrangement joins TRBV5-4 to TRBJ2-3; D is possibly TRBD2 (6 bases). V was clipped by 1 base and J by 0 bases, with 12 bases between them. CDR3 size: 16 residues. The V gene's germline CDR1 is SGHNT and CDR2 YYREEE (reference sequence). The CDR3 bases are TGTGCCAGCAGCTTGAATGGGCGGGGTAGCACAGATACGCAGTATTTT. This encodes CASSLNGRGSTDTQYF.

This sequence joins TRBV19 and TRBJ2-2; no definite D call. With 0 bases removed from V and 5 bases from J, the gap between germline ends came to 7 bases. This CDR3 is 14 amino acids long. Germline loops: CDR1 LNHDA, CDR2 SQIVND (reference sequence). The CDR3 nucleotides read TGTGCCAGTAGTATAGAAGTAGGGACCGGGGAGCTGTTTTTT. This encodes CASSIEVGTGELFF.

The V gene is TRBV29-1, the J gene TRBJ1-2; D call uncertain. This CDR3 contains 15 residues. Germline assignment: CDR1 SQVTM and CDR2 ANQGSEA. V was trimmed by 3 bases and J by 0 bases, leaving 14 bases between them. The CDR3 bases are TGCAGCGTTGATGAAGAGGGCCCGACTAACTATGGCTACACCTTC. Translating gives CSVDEEGPTNYGYTF.

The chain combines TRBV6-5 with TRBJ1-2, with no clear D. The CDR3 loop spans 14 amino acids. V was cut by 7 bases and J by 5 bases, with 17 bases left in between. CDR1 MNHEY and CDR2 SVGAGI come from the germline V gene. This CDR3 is CASTGGPFEYGYTF. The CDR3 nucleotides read TGTGCCAGCACCGGAGGCCCTTTTGAGTATGGCTACACCTTC.

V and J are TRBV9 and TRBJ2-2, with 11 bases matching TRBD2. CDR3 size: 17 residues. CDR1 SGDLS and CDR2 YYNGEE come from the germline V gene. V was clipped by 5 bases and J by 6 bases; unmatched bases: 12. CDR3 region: CASSRTLAGGGAGELFF. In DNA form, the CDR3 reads TGTGCCAGCAGTCGAACCCTAGCGGGAGGAGGTGCCGGGGAGCTGTTTTTT.

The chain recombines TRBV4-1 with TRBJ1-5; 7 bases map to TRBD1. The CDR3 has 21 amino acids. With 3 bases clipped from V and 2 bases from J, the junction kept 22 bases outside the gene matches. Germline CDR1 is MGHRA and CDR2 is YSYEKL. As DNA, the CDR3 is TGCGCCAGCAGCCACCCGAGGACCTCGGGACAGACCTTATCGGGCAATCAGCCCCAGCATTTT. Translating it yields CASSHPRTSGQTLSGNQPQHF.

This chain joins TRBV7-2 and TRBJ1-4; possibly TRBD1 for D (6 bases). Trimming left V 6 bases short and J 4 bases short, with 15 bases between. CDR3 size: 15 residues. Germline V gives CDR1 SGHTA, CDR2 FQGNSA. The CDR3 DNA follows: TGTGCCAGCAGATACCAACAGGGACATAATGAAAAACTGTTTTTT. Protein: CASRYQQGHNEKLFF.

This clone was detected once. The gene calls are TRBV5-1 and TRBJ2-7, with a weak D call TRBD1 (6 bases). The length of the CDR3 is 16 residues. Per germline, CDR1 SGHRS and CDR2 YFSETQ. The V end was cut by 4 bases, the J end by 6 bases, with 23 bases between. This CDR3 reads CASSRLPRDTSSEQYF. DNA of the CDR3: TGCGCCAGCAGCCGTCTACCTCGGGACACATCAAGCGAGCAGTACTTC.

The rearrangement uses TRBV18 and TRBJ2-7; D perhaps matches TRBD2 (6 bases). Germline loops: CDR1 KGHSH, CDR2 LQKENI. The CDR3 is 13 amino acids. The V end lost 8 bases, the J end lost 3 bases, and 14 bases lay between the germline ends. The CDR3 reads CASASGEGYEQYF. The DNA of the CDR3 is TGTGCCAGCGCGTCGGGGGAAGGCTACGAGCAGTACTTC. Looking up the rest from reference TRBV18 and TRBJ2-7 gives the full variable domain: NAGVMQNPRHLVRRRGQEARLRCSPMKGHSHVYWYRQLPEEGLKFMVYLQKENIIDESGMPKERFSAEFPKEGPSILRIQQVVRGDSAAYFCASASGEGYEQYFGPGTRLTVT.

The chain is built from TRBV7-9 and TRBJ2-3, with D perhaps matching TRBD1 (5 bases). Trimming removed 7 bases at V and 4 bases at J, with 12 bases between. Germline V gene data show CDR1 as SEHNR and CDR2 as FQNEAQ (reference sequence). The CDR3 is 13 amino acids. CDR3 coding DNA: TGTGCCAGCACAAGGGGTGGCGCAGATACGCAGTATTTT. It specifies CASTRGGADTQYF. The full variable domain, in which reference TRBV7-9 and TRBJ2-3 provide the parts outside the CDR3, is DTGVSQNPRHKITKRGQNVTFRCDPISEHNRLYWYRQTLGQGPEFLTYFQNEAQLEKSRLLSDRFSAERPKGSFSTLEIQRTEQGDSAMYLCASTRGGADTQYFGPGTRLTVL.

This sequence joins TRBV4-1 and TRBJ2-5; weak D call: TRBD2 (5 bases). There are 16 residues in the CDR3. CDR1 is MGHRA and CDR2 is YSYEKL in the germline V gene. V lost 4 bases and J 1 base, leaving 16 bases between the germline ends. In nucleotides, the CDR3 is TGCGCCAGCAGCCTCCGAGGAGGAGCACGCCAAGAGACCCAGTACTTC. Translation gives CASSLRGGARQETQYF.

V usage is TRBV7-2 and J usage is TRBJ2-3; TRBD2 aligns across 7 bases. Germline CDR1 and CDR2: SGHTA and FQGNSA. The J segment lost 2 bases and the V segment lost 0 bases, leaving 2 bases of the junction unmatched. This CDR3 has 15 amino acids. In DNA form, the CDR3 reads TGTGCCAGCAGCTTAGCCCTAGCGGTCACAGATACGCAGTATTTT. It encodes CASSLALAVTDTQYF.

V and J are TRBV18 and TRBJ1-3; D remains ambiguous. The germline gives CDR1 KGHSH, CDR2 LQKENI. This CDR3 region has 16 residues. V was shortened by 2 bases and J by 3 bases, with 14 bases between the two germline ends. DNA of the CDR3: TGTGCCAGCTCACCATCGACGTCGGGGATTGGAAACACCATATATTTT. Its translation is CASSPSTSGIGNTIYF. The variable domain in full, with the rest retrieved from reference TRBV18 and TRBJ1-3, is NAGVMQNPRHLVRRRGQEARLRCSPMKGHSHVYWYRQLPEEGLKFMVYLQKENIIDESGMPKERFSAEFPKEGPSILRIQQVVRGDSAAYFCASSPSTSGIGNTIYFGEGSWLTVV.

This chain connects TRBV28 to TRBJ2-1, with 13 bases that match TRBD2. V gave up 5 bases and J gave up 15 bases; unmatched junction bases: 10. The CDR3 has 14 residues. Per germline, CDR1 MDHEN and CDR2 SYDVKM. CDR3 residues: CASSAPGLAGFLFF. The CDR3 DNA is TGTGCCAGCAGTGCGCCGGGACTAGCGGGGTTCTTGTTCTTC.

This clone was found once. The CDR3 bases are TGTGCCAGCAGGCGGAGATACGAGCAGTACTTC. It yields the protein CASRRRYEQYF. The chain employs TRBV28 and TRBJ2-7, with D unclear. Trimming shortened V by 6 bases and J by 4 bases, and 7 bases separated the two germline ends. The CDR3 extends over 11 amino acids. Per germline, CDR1 MDHEN and CDR2 SYDVKM.